The clone carrying this T cell receptor beta chain was counted only a few times. Its antigen is still unknown. The table came from immunoSEQ multiplex PCR; TCRdb's copy has only in-frame clones and leaves some out. Of more than 35,000 clones in the sample, around 81% were seen once. Time point reported: week 35, safety follow-up. Doses comprised 300 ug of mutant IDH1 20-mer peptide each, plus topical imiquimod. This sample is drawn from a study of a mutant IDH1 vaccine in newly diagnosed glioma. Turning to the study itself: Vaccines began 4-6 weeks after radiotherapy alone, or with temozolomide cycles. Treated patients had a mean age of roughly 40 years and an approximately 62% male, approximately 38% female split. Receipt of radiotherapy, temozolomide, or both preceded the study, and most received both. Study findings and constraints: There seemed to be no relation between pseudoprogression and changes in top peripheral T cell clonotypes.

The CDR3 length is 14 residues. Germline V gene lookup returns CDR1 MDHEN and CDR2 SYDVKM. V shed 7 bases and J shed 3 bases, with 16 bases lying between them. The receptor comes from a woman aged 40 to 50 with glioma. Some clones in this sample may be carry-over from other donors' samples. The specimen was PBMCs, collected from a glioma patient whose treatment included an IDH1 peptide vaccine. The rearrangement uses TRBV28 and TRBJ2-7; tentative D call: TRBD1 (5 bases). CDR3 DNA sequence: TGTGCCAGCATCTTGGGGCAGGGTAGCTACGAGCAGTACTTC. As protein: CASILGQGSYEQYF.